What follows is one T cell receptor beta chain and its context. TCRdb passed the RT-PCR reads through MiXCR, listing each CDR3 protein once. The profile shows about 700,000 distinct CDR3 sequences, about 14% of them singletons. This TCR derives from a female donor in good health, serving as a healthy control. Source material: memory CD4+ T cells from blood.

CDR3 protein: CASSTRQGAMSFYGYTF. The DNA of the CDR3 is TGTGCCAGCAGTACAAGACAGGGGGCGATGTCTTTCTATGGCTACACCTTC. The chain carries TRBV27 and TRBJ1-2, with 10 bases fitting TRBD1. Germline V CDR1 and CDR2: MNHEY, SMNVEV (reference sequence). The trim removed 5 bases at V and 4 bases at J, leaving 13 bases unmatched. The CDR3 loop spans 17 amino acids.